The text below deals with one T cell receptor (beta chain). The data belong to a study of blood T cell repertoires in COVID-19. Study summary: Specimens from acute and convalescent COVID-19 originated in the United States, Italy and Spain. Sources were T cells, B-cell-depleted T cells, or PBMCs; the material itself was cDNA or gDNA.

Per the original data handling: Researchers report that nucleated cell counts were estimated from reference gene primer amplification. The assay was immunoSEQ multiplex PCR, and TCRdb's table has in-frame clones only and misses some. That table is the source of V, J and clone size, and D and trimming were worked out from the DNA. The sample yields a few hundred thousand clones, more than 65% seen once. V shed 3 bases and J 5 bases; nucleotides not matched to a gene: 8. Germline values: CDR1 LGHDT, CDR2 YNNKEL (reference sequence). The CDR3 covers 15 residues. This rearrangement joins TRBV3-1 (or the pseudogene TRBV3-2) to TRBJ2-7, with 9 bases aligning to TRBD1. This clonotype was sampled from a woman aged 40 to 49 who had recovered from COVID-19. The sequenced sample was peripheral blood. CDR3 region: CASSHAGQGSNEQYF. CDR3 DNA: TGTGCCAGCAGCCATGCCGGACAGGGGTCGAACGAGCAGTACTTC.